The T cell receptor beta chain described here comes from a study of CD8+ T cells in alopecia areata. The overall study: A regimen of oral tofacitinib, 5 to 10 mg twice daily, was given to treated patients. Findings and limits, study-wide: An increase in clonality over normal scalp was evident in lesional scalp, especially alopecia totalis/universalis. A great number of expanded lesional clones endured in scalp and blood during tofacitinib.

RNA was isolated and reverse transcribed to cDNA, the sequencing template. Clones were read by immunoSEQ multiplex PCR, and TCRdb kept only the in-frame ones, dropping some. The repertoire consists of 42,000 or so clones, with roughly 92% occurring once and the leading ten covering approximately 20%. Comment on this clone: Its antigen is unknown.

Indicated treatment: oral pan-JAK inhibitor, 5-10 mg twice daily. Peripheral blood and lesional scalp punch biopsies were taken from alopecia areata patients. The CDR3 loop spans 13 amino acids. Germline loops: CDR1 SNHLY, CDR2 FYNNEI. The material sequenced was CD8+ T cells sorted from blood, taken at week 24, from a patient treated with tofacitinib. This clonotype was sampled from a human donor with alopecia areata. The gene calls are TRBV2 and TRBJ2-5; D is undetermined. The closer fit of TRBJ2-7 to the DNA end suggests the J call may be wrong. CDR3 DNA: TGTGCCAGCAGTGAAGCCACGTACTACGAGCAGTACTTC. Translated: CASSEATYYEQYF.